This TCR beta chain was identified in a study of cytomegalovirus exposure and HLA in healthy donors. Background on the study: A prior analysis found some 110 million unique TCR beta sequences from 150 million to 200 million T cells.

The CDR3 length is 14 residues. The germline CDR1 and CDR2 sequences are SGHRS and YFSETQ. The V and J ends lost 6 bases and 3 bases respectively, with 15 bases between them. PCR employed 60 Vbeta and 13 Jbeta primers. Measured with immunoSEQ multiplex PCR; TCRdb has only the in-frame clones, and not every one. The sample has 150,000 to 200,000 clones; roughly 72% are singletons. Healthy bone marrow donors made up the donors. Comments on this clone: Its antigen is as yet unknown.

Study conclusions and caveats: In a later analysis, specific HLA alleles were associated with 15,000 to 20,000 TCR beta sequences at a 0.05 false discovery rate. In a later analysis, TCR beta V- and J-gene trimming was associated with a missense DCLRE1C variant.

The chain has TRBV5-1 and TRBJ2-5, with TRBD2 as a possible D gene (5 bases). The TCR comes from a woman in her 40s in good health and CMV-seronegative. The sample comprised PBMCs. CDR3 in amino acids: CASTNVGGEETQYF. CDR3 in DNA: TGCGCCAGCACTAACGTCGGAGGCGAAGAGACCCAGTACTTC.